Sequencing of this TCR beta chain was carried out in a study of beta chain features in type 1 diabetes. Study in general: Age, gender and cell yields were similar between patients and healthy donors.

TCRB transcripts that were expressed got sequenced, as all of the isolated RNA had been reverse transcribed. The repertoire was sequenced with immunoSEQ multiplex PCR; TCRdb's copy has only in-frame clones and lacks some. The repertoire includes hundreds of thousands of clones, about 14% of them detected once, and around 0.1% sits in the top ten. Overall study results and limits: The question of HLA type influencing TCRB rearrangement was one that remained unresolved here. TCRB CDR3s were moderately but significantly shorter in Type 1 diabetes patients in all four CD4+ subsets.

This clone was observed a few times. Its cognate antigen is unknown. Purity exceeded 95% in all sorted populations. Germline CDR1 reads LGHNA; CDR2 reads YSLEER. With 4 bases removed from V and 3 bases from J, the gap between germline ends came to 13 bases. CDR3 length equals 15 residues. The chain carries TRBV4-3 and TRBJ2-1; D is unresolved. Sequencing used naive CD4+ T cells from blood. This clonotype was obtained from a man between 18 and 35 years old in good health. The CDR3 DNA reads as TGCGCCAGCAGCCCGTCGACCCCCAACTACAATGAGCAGTTCTTC. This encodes CASSPSTPNYNEQFF.